This T cell receptor (beta chain) was profiled in a study of CD8+CD57+ T cells in acquired aplastic anemia. This clonotype came up once. An expansion of CD8+CD57+ cells by flow cytometry had been shown in patients chosen for sequencing. Genomic DNA, the template, was used for profiling of the TCR beta VDJ and CDR3. TCRdb itself ran the reads through MiXCR, one entry per CDR3 protein. The sample comprises approximately 130,000 distinct CDR3 sequences, about 40% of which are singletons, and about 2.6% rests with the top ten. This clonotype was obtained from a human donor with aplastic anemia. The sample comprised sorted CD4+, CD8+, or CD8+CD57+ T cells (not recorded which) from PBMCs.

Here the CDR3 reads CASSEGTDLGAFF. CDR3 nucleotide sequence: TGTGCCAGCAGCGAAGGGACTGACCTGGGAGCTTTCTTT. This rearrangement joins TRBV9 to TRBJ1-1; perhaps TRBD1 as D (5 bases). V was trimmed by 3 bases and J by 10 bases, leaving 16 bases between them. The CDR3 is 13 residues long. The germline gives CDR1 SGDLS, CDR2 YYNGEE.